This T cell receptor beta chain stems from a study of T cells in women clearing cervical HPV infection. The wider study: HLA type could not be excluded as a confounder.

To note about this clone: What it recognizes is unknown.

This table comes from immunoSEQ multiplex PCR, and its TCRdb copy is limited to in-frame clones, with some not included. Its table lists tens of thousands of clones. Findings of the study overall: Effector/memory and HPV-specific T cells were not isolated, and association timing is unknown. Cases and controls were distinguished at AUC approximately 0.8 by richness and V genes. Each sample's T-cell count was unknown, possibly confounding richness.

This receptor was taken from a woman aged 18 to 75 with a cervical HPV16 infection that either progressed to CIN3+ or cleared (not recorded which). The sample consisted of blood buffy coat.

The DNA read from the CDR3 is TGTGCCAGCTCAACAGACGGCTACGAG. Its protein product is CASSTDGYE. The entire CDR3 protein reads CASSTDGYEQYF. The chain couples TRBV18 to TRBJ2-7; D remains ambiguous. The read ends 3 residues early relative to the CDR3; the germline J gene fills the gap. Between the trimmed V and J ends, which lost 5 bases and 3 bases, there was a span of 8 bases. Germline lookup yields CDR1 KGHSH and CDR2 LQKENI. CDR3 length equals 12 residues.